These 18 T cell receptor beta chains came from one sample sequenced in a study of cytomegalovirus exposure and HLA in healthy donors. Primers for the PCR totalled 60 Vbeta and 13 Jbeta. Method: immunoSEQ multiplex PCR; TCRdb's copy keeps in-frame clones and lacks some. The sample holds some 180,000 clones; around 84% are singletons and the top ten take roughly 3.6%. Sequencing used PBMCs. These receptors came from a man between 35 and 55 years old in good health and CMV-seropositive.

There are a few counts of this clone. The J gene is TRBJ1-1, the V gene TRBV11-2; 7 positions match TRBD1. CDR1 SGHAT and CDR2 FQNNGV come from the germline V gene. The CDR3 is 16 residues long. V shed 5 bases and J 0 bases; nucleotides not matched to a gene: 9. The CDR3 nucleotides read TGTGCCAGCAGCCCGTTCGGACAGGCAATGAACACTGAAGCTTTCTTT. Encoded protein: CASSPFGQAMNTEAFF.

The CDR3 DNA follows: TGTGCCTGGACGGGACAGGGAGAGACCCAGTACTTC. It translates to CAWTGQGETQYF. The chain uses TRBV30 and TRBJ2-5, with 9 bases that match TRBD1. The CDR3 has 12 amino acids. Germline assignment: CDR1 GTSNPN and CDR2 SVGIG (reference sequence). V was clipped by 4 bases and J by 4 bases; unmatched bases: 1.

The chain has TRBV7-2 and TRBJ1-2, with TRBD1 identical over 10 bases. V was clipped by 5 bases and J by 4 bases; unmatched bases: 7. The CDR3 is 15 amino acids. Germline CDR1 is SGHTA and CDR2 is FQGNSA. In DNA form, the CDR3 reads TGTGCCAGCAGCGTTCCGGGACAGGGGTTCTATGGCTACACCTTC. Translation gives CASSVPGQGFYGYTF.

The chain joins TRBV5-1 to TRBJ1-5; 8 bases line up with TRBD1. Germline CDR1 is SGHRS and CDR2 is YFSETQ. The CDR3 contains 16 residues. Trimming took 4 bases from V and 7 from J; bases not matched to a gene: 13. The DNA for the CDR3 is TGCGCCAGCAGCCCAGGGGGCACGAGTTTTAGGCAGCCCCAGCATTTT. It codes for CASSPGGTSFRQPQHF.

CDR3 in amino acids: CATGTSATYNEQFF. The CDR3 nucleotides are TGTGCCACCGGGACTAGCGCGACCTACAATGAGCAGTTCTTC. The V call is TRBV10-3, the J call TRBJ2-1; 10 bases align to TRBD2. The CDR3 is made up of 14 amino acids. CDR1 and CDR2 from the germline V gene are ENHRY and SYGVKD. V gave up 10 bases and J gave up 2 bases; unmatched junction bases: 5.

The chain recombines TRBV6-5 with TRBJ1-3, with D tentatively TRBD1 (6 bases). Trimming took off 5 bases at V and 0 bases at J, with 11 bases between the two ends. Germline loops: CDR1 MNHEY, CDR2 SVGAGI. This CDR3 is built from 15 residues. As DNA, the CDR3 is TGTGCCAGCAGTCCTGGACAGAGCTCTGGAAACACCATATATTTT. This gives the protein CASSPGQSSGNTIYF.

V usage is TRBV9 and J usage is TRBJ2-3, with D maybe TRBD2 (5 bases). Germline V CDR1 and CDR2: SGDLS, YYNGEE. Between the trimmed V and J ends, which lost 0 bases and 1 base, there was a span of 9 bases. This CDR3 has 15 residues. The CDR3 DNA follows: TGTGCCAGCAGCGTAGGCAATAGCGGCACAGATACGCAGTATTTT. It encodes CASSVGNSGTDTQYF. Combining the CDR3 with reference TRBV9 and TRBJ2-3 gives the whole variable domain DSGVTQTPKHLITATGQRVTLRCSPRSGDLSVYWYQQSLDQGLQFLIQYYNGEERAKGNILERFSAQQFPDLHSELNLSSLELGDSALYFCASSVGNSGTDTQYFGPGTRLTVL.

V is TRBV28 and J is TRBJ2-7; 10 bases fit TRBD2. From germline, CDR1 is MDHEN and CDR2 SYDVKM. CDR3 length equals 16 residues. V trimming: 2 bases; J trimming: 9 bases; junction bases outside the gene matches: 13. CDR3 bases: TGTGCCAGCAGTTTAATAGGGTCTAGCGGGAGTATATGGCAGTACTTC. Protein product: CASSLIGSSGSIWQYF.

This chain connects TRBV6-1 to TRBJ1-2; D is uncertain. Germline CDR1 reads MNHNS; CDR2 reads SASEGT. Trimming took 0 bases from V and 0 from J, leaving 8 bases between them. The CDR3 contains 15 residues. The CDR3 loop is CASSEAVAPNYGYTF. The DNA for the CDR3 is TGTGCCAGCAGTGAAGCGGTGGCTCCTAACTATGGCTACACCTTC.

The chain employs TRBV5-1 and TRBJ2-7; 7 bases fit TRBD1. The CDR3 has 15 residues. Germline V gene lookup returns CDR1 SGHRS and CDR2 YFSETQ. V gave up 0 bases and J gave up 2 bases; unmatched junction bases: 5. The CDR3 sequence: CASSLEGRGTYEQYF. The CDR3 DNA reads TGCGCCAGCAGCTTGGAGGGCAGGGGGACCTACGAGCAGTACTTC.

V and J are TRBV25-1 and TRBJ2-7; TRBD2 might be the D (6 bases). Trimming stripped 6 bases from V and 5 bases from J, with 23 bases between. The V gene's germline CDR1 is MGHDK and CDR2 SYGVNS. CDR3 length: 16 amino acids. CDR3 residues: CASSPPRGGGIDEQYF. The CDR3 region has the DNA TGTGCCAGCAGCCCACCGAGGGGTGGGGGGATCGACGAGCAGTACTTC.

J is TRBJ2-7 and V is TRBV10-3; tentatively, D is TRBD2 (5 bases). The CDR3 extends over 13 amino acids. The V and J ends lost 3 bases and 5 bases respectively, with 11 bases between them. Germline V gene sequence: CDR1 ENHRY, CDR2 SYGVKD. The CDR3 spells CAISEAVGNEQYF. In DNA form, the CDR3 reads TGTGCCATCAGTGAAGCGGTCGGGAACGAGCAGTACTTC.

Worth noting for this clone: The sample contains more than one DNA sequence encoding this CDR3. V gene TRBV19 combines with J gene TRBJ1-5; 8 nucleotides match TRBD1. In germline, CDR1 is LNHDA, CDR2 SQIVND (reference sequence). CDR3 length: 14 amino acids. V lost 6 bases, J lost 2 bases, and 3 bases stayed unmatched. The DNA for the CDR3 is TGTGCCAGTAGCGGACAGGGTGGCAATCAGCCCCAGCATTTT. Its protein product is CASSGQGGNQPQHF.

The chain links TRBV19 to TRBJ1-1, with 8 bases that match TRBD1. Germline V lookup: CDR1 LNHDA, CDR2 SQIVND (reference sequence). The V and J ends lost 5 bases and 0 bases, in that order; junction bases with no gene match: 23. The length of the CDR3 is 21 residues. The CDR3 is CASSVGIGPGQVFIMNTEAFF. The CDR3 DNA follows: TGTGCCAGTAGTGTCGGTATCGGACCGGGACAGGTTTTCATAATGAACACTGAAGCTTTCTTT.

In this sample, this clone turned up once. The chain uses TRBV7-9 and TRBJ1-5, with 12 positions matching TRBD1. The CDR3 has 16 residues. V shed 5 bases, J shed 4 bases, and the junction held 6 bases outside the gene matches. The germline gives CDR1 SEHNR, CDR2 FQNEAQ (reference sequence). The DNA of the CDR3 is TGTGCCAGCAGCGTTGGGACAGGGGGCGGAAATCAGCCCCAGCATTTT. This codes for CASSVGTGGGNQPQHF.

This chain links TRBV7-2 with TRBJ2-3, with D tentatively TRBD1 (6 bases). CDR1 is SGHTA, CDR2 FQGNSA, per germline. The length of the CDR3 is 14 residues. The ends were cut back, 5 bases at V and 4 bases at J, with 13 bases in the middle. The CDR3 loop reads CASSQGHSADTQYF. The CDR3 DNA follows: TGTGCCAGCAGCCAGGGACATTCGGCAGATACGCAGTATTTT.

This clone was observed a few times. In DNA, the CDR3 is TGTGCCAGCAGTGAAGGGGACAGGGGAGGTCAGCCCCAGCATTTT. Translation gives CASSEGDRGGQPQHF. The chain joins TRBV2 to TRBJ1-5, with 10 bases matching TRBD1. V dropped 1 base and J dropped 6; count of bases not matched to a gene: 3. Germline CDR1 SNHLY, CDR2 FYNNEI. This CDR3 spans 15 amino acids.

The chain joins TRBV4-1 to TRBJ2-2; TRBD1 aligns across 7 bases. Per the germline V gene, CDR1 is MGHRA and CDR2 is YSYEKL. V gave up 4 bases and J gave up 6 bases; unmatched junction bases: 14. The CDR3 totals 17 residues. The CDR3 nucleotides are TGCGCCAGCAGCCCCCCCTCTGACAGGGTTCCCCCCGGGGAGCTGTTTTTT. Protein: CASSPPSDRVPPGELFF.